The clone carrying this T cell receptor (beta chain) has just a few counts. What it recognizes is unknown. TCRB transcripts that were expressed got sequenced, as all of the isolated RNA had been reverse transcribed. The data were produced by immunoSEQ multiplex PCR, yet TCRdb's version contains in-frame clones alone and is incomplete. The sample has roughly 100,000 clones, under 30% seen once. This sample stems from a study of beta chain features in type 1 diabetes. Findings and limits, study-wide: High TCR expression in some cells could lead to their over-representation in cDNA sequencing. The VDJ junctions of type 1 diabetes patients carried fewer insertions and more deletions. All four CD4+ subsets of Type 1 diabetes patients contained TCRB CDR3s that were moderately but significantly shorter.

Each of the CD4+ naive, central memory, regulatory and stem cell-like memory populations was sorted via CD45RO/CCR7/CD25/CD127/CD95/CD27. What was sequenced was central memory CD4+ T cells from blood. This clonotype was sampled from a woman between 18 and 30 years old with type 1 diabetes.

The CDR3 DNA reads TGTGCCAGCAGCGTGACGGCGGCCGTGAACACCGGGGAGCTGTTTTTT. The encoded protein is CASSVTAAVNTGELFF. The chain has TRBV9 and TRBJ2-2; D not resolved. CDR3 length equals 16 residues. Trimming stripped 2 bases from V and 1 base from J, with 12 bases between. Germline CDR1 reads SGDLS; CDR2 reads YYNGEE.